The sequence of this TCR beta chain was determined in a study of blood T cell repertoires in COVID-19. Study context: Donors in Cohort 3 counted as recovered after two negative PCRs, clearance, or symptom resolution.

Study processing details: Estimation of nucleated cell counts relied on the amplification of reference gene primers. The method was immunoSEQ multiplex PCR; TCRdb's version includes in-frame clones alone and lacks a portion of them. Clone size and the V and J calls come from that table; the DNA yielded D and trimming. The table includes a few hundred thousand clones, 70% to 90% detected once. Enrolled through a virtual design, the participants were between about 18 and 100 years of age and came from roughly 22 US areas. Categorization into cohorts depended on clinical history that participants reported. The CDR3 length is 12 residues. The V gene lost 0 bases and the J gene lost 5 bases, with 6 bases spanning the gap. Germline loops: CDR1 SGHRS, CDR2 YFSETQ.

The sample taken for sequencing was PBMCs or T cells enriched from blood (not recorded which). The chain recombines TRBV5-1 with TRBJ2-7, with a tentative D call TRBD2 (6 bases). The sequence was obtained from a man aged 35 to 55 in a cohort exposed to, infected with or recovered from COVID-19 (not recorded which). CDR3 residues: CASSLAGDEQYF. CDR3 sequence (DNA): TGCGCCAGCAGCTTGGCGGGGGACGAGCAGTACTTC.